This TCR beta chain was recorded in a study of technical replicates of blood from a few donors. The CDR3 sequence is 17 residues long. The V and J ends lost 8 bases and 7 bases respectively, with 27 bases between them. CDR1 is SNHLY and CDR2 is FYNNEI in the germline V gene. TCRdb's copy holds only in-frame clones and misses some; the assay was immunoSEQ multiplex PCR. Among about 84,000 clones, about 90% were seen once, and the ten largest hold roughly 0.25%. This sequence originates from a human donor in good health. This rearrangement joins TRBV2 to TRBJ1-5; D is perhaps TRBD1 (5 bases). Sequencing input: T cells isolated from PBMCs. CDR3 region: CASGSQAGGVEPQPQHF. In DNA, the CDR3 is TGTGCCAGCGGATCACAGGCCGGTGGGGTGGAGCCGCAGCCCCAGCATTTT. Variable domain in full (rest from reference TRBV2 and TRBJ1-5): EPEVTQTPSHQVTQMGQEVILRCVPISNHLYFYWYRQILGQKVEFLVSFYNNEISEKSEIFDDQFSVERPDGSNFTLKIRSTKLEDSAMYFCASGSQAGGVEPQPQHFGDGTRLSIL.